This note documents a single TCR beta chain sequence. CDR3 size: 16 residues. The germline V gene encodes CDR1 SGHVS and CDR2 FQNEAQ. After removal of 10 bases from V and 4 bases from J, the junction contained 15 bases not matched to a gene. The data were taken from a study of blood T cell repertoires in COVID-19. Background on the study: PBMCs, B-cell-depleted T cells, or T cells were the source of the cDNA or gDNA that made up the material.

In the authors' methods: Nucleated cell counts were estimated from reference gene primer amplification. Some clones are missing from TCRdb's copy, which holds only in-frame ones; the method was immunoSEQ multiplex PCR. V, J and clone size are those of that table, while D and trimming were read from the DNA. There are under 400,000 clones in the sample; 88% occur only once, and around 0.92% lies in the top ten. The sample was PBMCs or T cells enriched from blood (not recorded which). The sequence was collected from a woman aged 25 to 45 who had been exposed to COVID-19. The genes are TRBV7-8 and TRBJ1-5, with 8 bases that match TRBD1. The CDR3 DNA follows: TGTGCCACCACCCTTAGAGGACAGGGTCCGAATCAGCCCCAGCATTTT. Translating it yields CATTLRGQGPNQPQHF.